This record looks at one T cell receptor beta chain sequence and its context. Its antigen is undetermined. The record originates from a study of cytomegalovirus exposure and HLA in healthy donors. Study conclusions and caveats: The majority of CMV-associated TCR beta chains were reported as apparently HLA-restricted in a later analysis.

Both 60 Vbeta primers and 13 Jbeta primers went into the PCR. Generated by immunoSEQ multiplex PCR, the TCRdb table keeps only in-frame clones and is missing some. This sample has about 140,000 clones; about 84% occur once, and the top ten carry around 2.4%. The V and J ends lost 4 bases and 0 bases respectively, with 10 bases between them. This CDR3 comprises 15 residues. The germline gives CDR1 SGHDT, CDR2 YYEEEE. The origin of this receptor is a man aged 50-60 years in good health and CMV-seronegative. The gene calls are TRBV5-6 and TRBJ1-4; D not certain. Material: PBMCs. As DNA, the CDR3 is TGTGCCAGCAGCGAATACATTTCAACTAATGAAAAACTGTTTTTT. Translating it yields CASSEYISTNEKLFF.